These T cell receptor beta chains were read from a single sample in a study of radiotherapy plus CTLA-4 blockade in lung cancer. Profiled with immunoSEQ multiplex PCR; TCRdb holds only in-frame clones, not every one. The table shows about 53,000 clones, with 70% to 90% occurring only once. The sequenced sample was peripheral blood, obtained from a patient treated with radiotherapy plus ipilimumab. Source of these receptors: a human donor with non-small cell lung cancer whose response to radiotherapy plus ipilimumab could not be evaluated. Each CDR3 is given with its conserved first and last residue. A D gene is named only where the DNA matches it firmly. Part of the rows lack a size; the others show once, few, many or a class for expanded clones.

>TRBV11-3|NA|TRBD1|TRBJ2-7
TGTGCCAGCAGCCACGGGACAGGGGGATACGAGCAGTACTTC
CASSHGTGGYEQYF
>TRBV5-1|NA|TRBD1|TRBJ2-3
TGCGCCAGCAGCTTGGAGGGACAGGGTGTGGATACGCAGTATTTT
CASSLEGQGVDTQYF
>TRBV28|NA|TRBD1|TRBJ1-3
TGTGCCAGCAGTAGGGGGCGGGACACTAATTGGTCTGTGTACACCATATATTTT
CASSRGRDTNWSVYTIYF
>TRBV18|NA|TRBD1|TRBJ2-1
TGTGCCAGCTCACCTGGGACAGCGGACAATGAGCAGTTCTTC
CASSPGTADNEQFF
>TRBV7-2|NA|NA|TRBJ2-1
TGTGCCAGCAGCTTAGCGCCTATGAATGAGCAGTTCTTC
CASSLAPMNEQFF
>TRBV25-1|NA|TRBD1|TRBJ2-2
TGTGCCAGCAGGAGGACAGGGAACACCGGGGAGCTGTTTTTT
CASRRTGNTGELFF
>TRBV14|once|TRBD2|TRBJ2-7
TGTGCCAGCAGCCCGAACTACGGACTAGCGGGAGGGTACGAGCAGTACTTC
CASSPNYGLAGGYEQYF
>TRBV6-1|few|NA|TRBJ1-2
TGTGCCAGCAGGACGGGGAGTACCTATGGCTACACCTTC
CASRTGSTYGYTF
>TRBV7-8|NA|NA|TRBJ1-1
TGTGCCAGCAGCTTCGCGGGGGGCAGGATGAACACTGAAGCTTTCTTT
CASSFAGGRMNTEAFF
>TRBV6-5|NA|NA|TRBJ2-3
TGTGCCAGCAGTTTAGAAGGACTCCCAGGCACAGATACGCAGTATTTT
CASSLEGLPGTDTQYF
>TRBV18|NA|TRBD1|TRBJ1-1
TGTGCCAGCTCACCACTTACAGGGGGGCGCATGAACACTGAAGCTTTCTTT
CASSPLTGGRMNTEAFF
>TRBV2|once|NA|TRBJ2-5
TGTGCCAGCGGGAGTAATGGCCAAGAGACCCAGTACTTC
CASGSNGQETQYF
>TRBV7-6|NA|NA|TRBJ1-2
TGTGCCAGCAGCCAGGGTGGGACATACGGCTACACCTTC
CASSQGGTYGYTF